This T cell receptor beta chain comes out of a study of cytomegalovirus exposure and HLA in healthy donors. Concerning this clone itself: Its specificity is unknown.

The donors were members of the validation cohort comprising over a hundred subjects, separate from the roughly 700-subject first cohort. Method: immunoSEQ multiplex PCR; TCRdb's copy keeps in-frame clones and lacks some. This sample yields about 65,000 clones, of which 92% are seen a single time; over 1% belongs to the top ten. Study-wide results and caveats: In vitro checks showed that a few CMV-associated chains really do target CMV antigens. Rare sequences made up most TCRs, while some public TCRs were found in many donors.

The germline CDR1 and CDR2 sequences are MNHEY and SMNVEV (reference sequence). Trimming left V 3 bases short and J 5 bases short, with 11 bases between. This CDR3 has 14 residues. Sequenced input: PBMCs. The clonotype comes from a woman aged 18-35 years in good health and CMV-seronegative. The chain joins TRBV27 to TRBJ1-5; no clear D gene. The CDR3 here is CASSLEGRYQPQHF. CDR3 coding DNA: TGTGCCAGCAGTTTGGAGGGAAGGTATCAGCCCCAGCATTTT.